These 9 T cell receptor beta chains share one sample of origin, sequenced in a study of shared clonotypes between healthy human individuals. Naive CD8 isolation took CD45RO-negative cells positively selected for CCR7 and excluded terminally differentiated effector memory CD45RA+ cells. TCRdb's copy holds only in-frame clones and misses some; the assay was immunoSEQ multiplex PCR. The sample has some 2,100,000 clones, about 92% seen once. The sample consisted of naive CD8+ T cells from PBMCs. These receptors were taken from a man younger than 35 in good health. Some clones in this sample may be carry-over from other donors' samples.

The chain recombines TRBV4-3 with TRBJ1-1; D unclear. Germline-derived CDR1 and CDR2 are LGHNA and YSLEER. V was pared by 4 bases and J by 3 bases, with 9 bases between. The CDR3 runs to 13 residues. The CDR3 loop is CASSRTSDTEAFF. In nucleotides, the CDR3 is TGCGCCAGCAGCCGAACCAGTGACACTGAAGCTTTCTTT.

Worth noting for this clone: The same CDR3 also results from other DNA sequences found in this sample. The chain is built from TRBV27 and TRBJ2-5; perhaps D is TRBD1 or TRBD2 (5 bases each). The CDR3 runs to 14 residues. Germline V gives CDR1 MNHEY, CDR2 SMNVEV (reference sequence). V lost 3 bases, J lost 2 bases, and 10 bases lay in between. The CDR3 bases are TGTGCCAGCAGTTTGAGGGGCGGGCAAGAGACCCAGTACTTC. Translated, it gives CASSLRGGQETQYF.

The gene calls are TRBV19 and TRBJ1-1; the D gene is possibly TRBD1 (6 bases). In germline, CDR1 is LNHDA, CDR2 SQIVND (reference sequence). The germline V and J ends were trimmed by 10 bases and 4 bases, with 16 bases remaining between them. CDR3 length equals 13 residues. As DNA, the CDR3 is TGTGCCACCGCCGCGGGCAGGGGCACTGAAGCTTTCTTT. The encoded protein is CATAAGRGTEAFF.

This clone was detected only once. The chain carries TRBV4-3 and TRBJ2-6; the D is unclear. CDR3 length equals 14 residues. V lost 3 bases to trimming and J lost 2 bases, with 5 bases between them. Germline V lookup: CDR1 LGHNA, CDR2 YSLEER. CDR3 DNA: TGCGCCAGCAGCCATGAGCCTGGGGCCAACGTCCTGACTTTC. This codes for CASSHEPGANVLTF.

The chain combines TRBV19 with TRBJ1-2; no clear D gene. Germline values: CDR1 LNHDA, CDR2 SQIVND (reference sequence). V shed 7 bases and J shed 2 bases, with 20 bases lying between them. This CDR3 comprises 16 residues. DNA of the CDR3: TGTGCCAGTATAGATCCGGTGGCAGATAAAAACTATGGCTACACCTTC. Its protein is CASIDPVADKNYGYTF. The variable domain in full, completed from reference TRBV19 and TRBJ1-2, reads DGGITQSPKYLFRKEGQNVTLSCEQNLNHDAMYWYRQDPGQGLRLIYYSQIVNDFQKGDIAEGYSVSREKKESFPLTVTSAQKNPTAFYLCASIDPVADKNYGYTFGSGTRLTVV.

The V and J genes are TRBV27 and TRBJ2-2; no definite D call. This CDR3 has 13 amino acids. The germline CDR1 and CDR2 sequences are MNHEY and SMNVEV (reference sequence). Trimming cost V 4 bases and J 0 bases, with 3 bases left between them. CDR3 protein: CASSYSNTGELFF. For the CDR3, the DNA is TGTGCCAGCAGTTATTCGAACACCGGGGAGCTGTTTTTT.

The chain recombines TRBV6-6 with TRBJ2-1, with 8 bases fitting TRBD2. The germline gives CDR1 MNHNY, CDR2 SVGAGI (reference sequence). The length of the CDR3 is 16 residues. V lost 8 bases, J lost 0 bases, and 9 bases stayed unmatched. The CDR3 bases are TGTGCCAGCCGGGCACACAGCGGGAGCTCCTACAATGAGCAGTTCTTC. Its translation is CASRAHSGSSYNEQFF.

This clone was recorded once. The V call is TRBV27, the J call TRBJ2-7, with 7 bases lining up with TRBD2. J lost 1 base, V lost 6 bases, and 6 bases had no gene match. Germline V gene lookup returns CDR1 MNHEY and CDR2 SMNVEV (reference sequence). The CDR3 runs to 14 residues. The CDR3 here is CASSPGGESYEQYF. In nucleotides, the CDR3 is TGTGCCAGCAGCCCGGGGGGAGAGTCCTACGAGCAGTACTTC.

For this clone: The same CDR3 can be traced to other DNA sequences in this sample. This chain uses TRBV6-5 with TRBJ2-7; tentative D call: TRBD2 (5 bases). The CDR3 loop spans 12 amino acids. V was pared by 7 bases and J by 4 bases, with 11 bases between. Germline V gene data show CDR1 as MNHEY and CDR2 as SVGAGI. The CDR3 nucleotides are TGTGCCAGCATTGGCGGGTCATACGAGCAGTACTTC. Protein: CASIGGSYEQYF.